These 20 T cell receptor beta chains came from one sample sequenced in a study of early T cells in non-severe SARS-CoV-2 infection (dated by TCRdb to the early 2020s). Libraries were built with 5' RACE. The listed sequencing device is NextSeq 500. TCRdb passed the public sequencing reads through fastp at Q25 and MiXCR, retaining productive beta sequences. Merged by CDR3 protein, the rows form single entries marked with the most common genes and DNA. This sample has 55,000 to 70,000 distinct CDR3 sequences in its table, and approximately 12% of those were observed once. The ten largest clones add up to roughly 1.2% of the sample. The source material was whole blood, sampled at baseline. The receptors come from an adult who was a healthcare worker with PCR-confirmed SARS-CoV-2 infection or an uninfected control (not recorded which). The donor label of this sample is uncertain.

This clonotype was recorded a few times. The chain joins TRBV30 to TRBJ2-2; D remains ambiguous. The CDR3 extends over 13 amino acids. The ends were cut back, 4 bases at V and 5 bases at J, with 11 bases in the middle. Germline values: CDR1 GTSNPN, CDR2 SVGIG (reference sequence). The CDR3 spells CAWNGVRTGELFF. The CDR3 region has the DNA TGTGCCTGGAATGGGGTTCGTACCGGGGAGCTGTTTTTT.

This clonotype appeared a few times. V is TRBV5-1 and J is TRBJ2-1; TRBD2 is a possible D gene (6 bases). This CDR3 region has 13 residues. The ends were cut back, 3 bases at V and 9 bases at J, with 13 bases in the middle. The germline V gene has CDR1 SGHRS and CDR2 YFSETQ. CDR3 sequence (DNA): TGCGCCAGCAGCTGGGACTCGAGGGGTGAGCAGTTCTTC. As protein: CASSWDSRGEQFF.

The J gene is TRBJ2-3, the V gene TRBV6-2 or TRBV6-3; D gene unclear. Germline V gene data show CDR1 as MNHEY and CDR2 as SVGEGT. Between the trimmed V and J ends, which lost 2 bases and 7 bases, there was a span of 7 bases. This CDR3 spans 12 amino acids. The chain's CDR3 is CASSYLSYTQYF. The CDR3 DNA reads TGTGCCAGCAGTTACCTTAGCTATACGCAGTATTTT.

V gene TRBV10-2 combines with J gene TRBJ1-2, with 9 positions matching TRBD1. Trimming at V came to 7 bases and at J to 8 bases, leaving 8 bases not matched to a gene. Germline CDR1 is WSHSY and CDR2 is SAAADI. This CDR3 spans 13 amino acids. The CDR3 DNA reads TGCGCCAGCAATCCCGGGACAGGGACCGGCTACACCTTC. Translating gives CASNPGTGTGYTF.

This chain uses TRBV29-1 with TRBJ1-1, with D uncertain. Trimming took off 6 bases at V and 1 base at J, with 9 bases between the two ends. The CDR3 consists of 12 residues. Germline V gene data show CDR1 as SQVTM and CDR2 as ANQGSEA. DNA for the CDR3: TGCAGCGTGATGGTTGGGAACACTGAAGCTTTCTTT. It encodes CSVMVGNTEAFF.

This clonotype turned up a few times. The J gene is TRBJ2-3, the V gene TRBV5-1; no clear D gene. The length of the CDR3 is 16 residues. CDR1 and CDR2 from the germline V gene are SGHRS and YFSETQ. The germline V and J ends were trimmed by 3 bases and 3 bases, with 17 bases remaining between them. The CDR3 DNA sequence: TGCGCCAGCAGCTCCGTCCCGAGGCTAGAAACAGATACGCAGTATTTT. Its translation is CASSSVPRLETDTQYF.

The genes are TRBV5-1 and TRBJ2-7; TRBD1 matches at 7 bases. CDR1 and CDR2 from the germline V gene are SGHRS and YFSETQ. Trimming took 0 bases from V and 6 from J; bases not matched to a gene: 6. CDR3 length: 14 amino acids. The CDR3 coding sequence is TGCGCCAGCAGCTTGGGCGGAACAGGGGCCGAGCAGTACGTC. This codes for CASSLGGTGAEQYV.

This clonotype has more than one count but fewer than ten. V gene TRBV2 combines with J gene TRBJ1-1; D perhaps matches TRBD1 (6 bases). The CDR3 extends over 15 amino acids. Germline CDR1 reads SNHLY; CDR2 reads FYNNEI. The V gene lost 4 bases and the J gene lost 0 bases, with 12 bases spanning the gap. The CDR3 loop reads CASSVGGPLNTEAFF. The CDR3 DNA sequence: TGTGCCAGCAGTGTGGGGGGGCCCTTGAACACTGAAGCTTTCTTT.

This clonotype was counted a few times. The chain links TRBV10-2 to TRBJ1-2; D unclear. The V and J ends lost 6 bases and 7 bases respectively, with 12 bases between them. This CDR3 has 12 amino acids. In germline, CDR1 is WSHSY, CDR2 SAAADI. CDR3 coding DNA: TGCGCCAGCAGCGCTGGTCCAGGTGGCTACACCTTC. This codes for CASSAGPGGYTF.

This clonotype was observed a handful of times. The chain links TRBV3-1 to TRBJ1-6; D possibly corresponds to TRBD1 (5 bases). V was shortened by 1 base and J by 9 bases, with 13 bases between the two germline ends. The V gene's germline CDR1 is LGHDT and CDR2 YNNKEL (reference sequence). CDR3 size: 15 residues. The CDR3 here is CASSQGGSRASPLHF. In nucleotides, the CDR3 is TGTGCCAGCAGCCAAGGGGGCAGTAGGGCTTCACCCCTCCACTTT.

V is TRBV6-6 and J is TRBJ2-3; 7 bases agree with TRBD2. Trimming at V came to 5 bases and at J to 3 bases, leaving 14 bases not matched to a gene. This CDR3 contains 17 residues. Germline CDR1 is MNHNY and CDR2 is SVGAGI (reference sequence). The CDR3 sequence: CASSPLTGGFRTDTQYF. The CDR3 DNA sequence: TGTGCCAGCAGTCCCCTTACGGGGGGATTTAGGACAGATACGCAGTATTTT.

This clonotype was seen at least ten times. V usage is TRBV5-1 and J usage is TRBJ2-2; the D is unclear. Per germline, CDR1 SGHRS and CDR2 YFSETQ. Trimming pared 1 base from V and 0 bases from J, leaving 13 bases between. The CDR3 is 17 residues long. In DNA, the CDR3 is TGCGCCAGCAGCTTGAATGGTCAAATCCCGAACACCGGGGAGCTGTTTTTT. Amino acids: CASSLNGQIPNTGELFF. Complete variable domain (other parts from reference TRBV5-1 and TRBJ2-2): KAGVTQTPRYLIKTRGQQVTLSCSPISGHRSVSWYQQTPGQGLQFLFEYFSETQRNKGNFPGRFSGRQFSNSRSEMNVSTLELGDSALYLCASSLNGQIPNTGELFFGEGSRLTVL.

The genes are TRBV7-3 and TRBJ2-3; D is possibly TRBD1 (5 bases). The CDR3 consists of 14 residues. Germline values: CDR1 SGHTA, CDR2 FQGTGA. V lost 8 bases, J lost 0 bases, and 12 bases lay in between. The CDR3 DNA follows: TGTGCCAGCCGACAGTCTATTAGCACAGATACGCAGTATTTT. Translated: CASRQSISTDTQYF.

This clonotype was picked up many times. This CDR3 reads CSARTSADQETQYF. The DNA of the CDR3 is TGCAGTGCTAGGACTAGCGCAGACCAAGAGACCCAGTACTTC. V is TRBV20-1 and J is TRBJ2-5; 8 positions agree with TRBD2. Trimming took 3 bases from V and 0 from J; bases not matched to a gene: 3. The CDR3 is 14 amino acids. The germline gives CDR1 DFQATT, CDR2 SNEGSKA (reference sequence).

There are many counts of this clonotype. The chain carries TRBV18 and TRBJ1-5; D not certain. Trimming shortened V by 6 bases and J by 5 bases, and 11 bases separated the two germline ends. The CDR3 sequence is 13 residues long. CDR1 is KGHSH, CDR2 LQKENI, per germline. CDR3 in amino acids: CASSQTRDQPQHF. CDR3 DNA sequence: TGTGCCAGCTCCCAAACGCGGGATCAGCCCCAGCATTTT.

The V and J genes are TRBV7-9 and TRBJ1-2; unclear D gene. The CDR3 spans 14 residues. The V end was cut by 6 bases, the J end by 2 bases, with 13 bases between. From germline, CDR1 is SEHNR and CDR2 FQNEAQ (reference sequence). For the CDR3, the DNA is TGTGCCAGCAGTTCCATAGGACCCAACTATGGCTACACCTTC. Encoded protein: CASSSIGPNYGYTF.

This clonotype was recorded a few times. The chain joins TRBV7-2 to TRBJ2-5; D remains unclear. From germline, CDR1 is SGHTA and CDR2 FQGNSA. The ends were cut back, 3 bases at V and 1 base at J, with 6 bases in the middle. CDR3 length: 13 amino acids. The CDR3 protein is CASSFNGQETQYF. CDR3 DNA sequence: TGTGCCAGCAGCTTCAACGGCCAAGAGACCCAGTACTTC. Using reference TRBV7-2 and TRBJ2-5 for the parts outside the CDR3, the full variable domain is GAGVSQSPSNKVTEKGKDVELRCDPISGHTALYWYRQSLGQGLEFLIYFQGNSAPDKSGLPSDRFSAERTGGSVSTLTIQRTQQEDSAVYLCASSFNGQETQYFGPGTRLLVL.

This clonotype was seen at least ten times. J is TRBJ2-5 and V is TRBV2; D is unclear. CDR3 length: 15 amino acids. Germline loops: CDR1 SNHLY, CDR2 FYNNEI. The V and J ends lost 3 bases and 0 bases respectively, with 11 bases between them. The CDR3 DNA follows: TGTGCCAGCAGTGACGCAGGATCCTACCAAGAGACCCAGTACTTC. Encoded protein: CASSDAGSYQETQYF. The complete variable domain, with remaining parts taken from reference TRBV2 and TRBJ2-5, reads EPEVTQTPSHQVTQMGQEVILRCVPISNHLYFYWYRQILGQKVEFLVSFYNNEISEKSEIFDDQFSVERPDGSNFTLKIRSTKLEDSAMYFCASSDAGSYQETQYFGPGTRLLVL.

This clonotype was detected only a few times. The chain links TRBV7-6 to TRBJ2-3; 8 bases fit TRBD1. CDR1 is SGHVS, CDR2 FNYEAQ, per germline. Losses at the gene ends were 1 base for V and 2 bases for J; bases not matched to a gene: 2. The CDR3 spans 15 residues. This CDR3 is CASSLGGQVTDTQYF. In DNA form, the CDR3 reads TGTGCCAGCAGCTTAGGGGGACAGGTCACAGATACGCAGTATTTT.

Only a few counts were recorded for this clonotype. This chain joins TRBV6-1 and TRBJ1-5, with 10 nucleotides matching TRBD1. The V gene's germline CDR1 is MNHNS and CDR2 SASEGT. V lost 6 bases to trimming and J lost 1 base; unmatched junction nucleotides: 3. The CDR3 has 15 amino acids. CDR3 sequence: CASSGQGESNQPQHF. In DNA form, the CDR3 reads TGTGCCAGCAGCGGACAGGGGGAAAGCAATCAGCCCCAGCATTTT.